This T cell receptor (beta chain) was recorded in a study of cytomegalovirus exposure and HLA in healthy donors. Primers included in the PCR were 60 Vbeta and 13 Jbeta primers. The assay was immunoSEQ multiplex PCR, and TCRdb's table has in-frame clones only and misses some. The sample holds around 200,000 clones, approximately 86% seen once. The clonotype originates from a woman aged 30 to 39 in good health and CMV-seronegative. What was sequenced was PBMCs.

This chain's CDR3 is CASSLTTDTQYF. CDR3 bases: TGCGCCAGCAGCTTGACTACAGATACGCAGTATTTT. The chain employs TRBV5-1 and TRBJ2-3; D is unclear. The CDR3 sequence is 12 residues long. The ends were cut back, 1 base at V and 3 bases at J, with 3 bases in the middle. Germline V CDR1 and CDR2: SGHRS, YFSETQ.